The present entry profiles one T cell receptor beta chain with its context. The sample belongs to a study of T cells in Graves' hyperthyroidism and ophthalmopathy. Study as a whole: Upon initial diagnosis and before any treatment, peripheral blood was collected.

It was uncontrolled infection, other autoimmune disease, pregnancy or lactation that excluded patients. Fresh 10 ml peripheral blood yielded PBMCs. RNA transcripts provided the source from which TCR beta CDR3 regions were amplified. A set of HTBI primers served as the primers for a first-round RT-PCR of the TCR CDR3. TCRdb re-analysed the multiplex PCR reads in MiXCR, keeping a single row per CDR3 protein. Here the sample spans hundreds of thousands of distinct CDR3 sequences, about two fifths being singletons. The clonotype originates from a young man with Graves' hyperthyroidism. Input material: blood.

CDR3 bases: TGCAGTGCTAGAGCCCTACTAGCGACGAGCTCCTACGAGCAGTACTTC. It codes for CSARALLATSSYEQYF. This sequence joins TRBV20-1 and TRBJ2-7, with TRBD2 matching over 7 bases. The CDR3 loop spans 16 amino acids. Trimming took 1 base from V and 0 from J; bases not matched to a gene: 9. From germline, CDR1 is DFQATT and CDR2 SNEGSKA (reference sequence).